These T cell receptor beta chains were read from a single sample in a study of blood T cell repertoires in COVID-19. This table comes from immunoSEQ multiplex PCR, and its TCRdb copy is limited to in-frame clones, with some not included. The data show about 440,000 clones, approximately 88% seen once. The specimen was peripheral blood. The receptor set was obtained from a woman aged 45-59 years with COVID-19, enrolled during active disease. Both conserved end residues are part of each CDR3. A D gene is named only where the DNA matches it firmly. Size values are once, few and many counts, or a class for expanded clones, and some rows have none.

clone size	V gene	D gene	J gene	CDR3 protein	CDR3 DNA
few	TRBV6-5	TRBD1	TRBJ2-1	CASRRDRGGYNEQFF	TGTGCCAGCAGGAGGGACAGGGGTGGCTACAATGAGCAGTTCTTC
.	TRBV6-6	.	TRBJ1-2	CASSPSEYGYTF	TGTGCCAGCAGTCCGAGCGAGTATGGCTACACCTTC
few	TRBV30	TRBD2	TRBJ2-7	CAWSVRLGLPGGEQYF	TGTGCCTGGAGTGTACGACTAGGCTTGCCGGGGGGAGAGCAGTACTTC
.	TRBV2	.	TRBJ2-2	CASSETGFGGELFF	TGTGCCAGCAGCGAAACAGGGTTTGGCGGGGAGCTGTTTTTT
.	TRBV3-1/TRBV3-2	.	TRBJ2-2	CASRNQGTTGELFF	TGTGCCAGCAGGAACCAGGGGACCACCGGGGAGCTGTTTTTT
.	TRBV18	TRBD1	TRBJ2-3	CASSAQGAIIDTQYF	TGTGCCAGCTCAGCACAGGGGGCCATTATAGATACGCAGTATTTT
.	TRBV30	.	TRBJ1-3	CAWSVLIGFSNSGNTIYF	TGTGCCTGGAGTGTACTAATTGGATTCTCGAACTCTGGAAACACCATATATTTT
.	TRBV24-1	TRBD2	TRBJ2-5	CATSESGTAETQYF	TGTGCCACCAGTGAAAGCGGGACTGCCGAGACCCAGTACTTC
.	TRBV27	TRBD1	TRBJ1-1	CASSGGTVSTEAFF	TGTGCCAGCAGTGGGGGGACAGTGAGCACTGAAGCTTTCTTT
.	TRBV18	TRBD1	TRBJ1-2	CASSPPETGGSYGYTF	TGTGCCAGCTCACCACCGGAGACAGGGGGTTCCTATGGCTACACCTTC
.	TRBV5-6	TRBD1	TRBJ2-1	CASSLEGTGFGNEQFF	TGTGCCAGCAGCTTGGAAGGGACAGGATTCGGCAATGAGCAGTTCTTC
.	TRBV7-9	.	TRBJ1-5	CASSRGTTVNQPQHF	TGTGCCAGCAGCCGTGGGACAACAGTAAATCAGCCCCAGCATTTT
.	TRBV6-1	.	TRBJ2-7	CASSEVRDSGEQYF	TGTGCCAGCAGTGAAGTGCGGGACTCCGGCGAGCAGTACTTC
once	TRBV27	TRBD2	TRBJ2-3	CASSFQAGGQDTQYF	TGTGCCAGCAGTTTCCAAGCGGGGGGCCAGGATACGCAGTATTTT
.	TRBV9	TRBD2	TRBJ2-1	CASSVSGGLPTGEQFF	TGTGCCAGCAGCGTGAGCGGGGGGCTTCCTACGGGTGAGCAGTTCTTC
.	TRBV30	.	TRBJ1-2	CAWSRDRVRGRNGYTF	TGTGCCTGGAGTCGAGACCGGGTCCGGGGAAGGAATGGCTACACCTTC
.	TRBV5-6	.	TRBJ2-3	CASSGPPPGNTDTQYF	TGTGCCAGCAGCGGTCCGCCCCCGGGGAACACAGATACGCAGTATTTT
.	TRBV24-1	TRBD1	TRBJ1-1	CATSDLGTGRAFF	TGTGCCACCAGTGATCTAGGGACAGGGAGAGCTTTCTTT
.	TRBV4-1	TRBD2	TRBJ2-5	CASSQDPLAGDRETQYF	TGCGCCAGCAGCCAAGATCCCCTAGCGGGGGATCGGGAGACCCAGTACTTC
.	TRBV25-1	TRBD1	TRBJ1-1	CASRGPGGTEAFF	TGTGCCAGCAGGGGGCCAGGGGGCACTGAAGCTTTCTTT
once	TRBV2	TRBD1	TRBJ1-1	CASSFDRDTEAFF	TGTGCCAGCAGTTTTGACAGGGACACTGAAGCTTTCTTT
.	TRBV9	TRBD1	TRBJ2-5	CASSVSGGRETQYF	TGTGCCAGCAGCGTTTCAGGGGGTCGTGAGACCCAGTACTTC
.	TRBV7-3	TRBD1	TRBJ1-3	CASSPIGQGTTAEGNTIYF	TGTGCCAGCAGCCCCATAGGACAGGGAACGACGGCAGAAGGAAACACCATATATTTT
few	TRBV4-1	.	TRBJ1-1	CASSRGGTEAFF	TGCGCCAGCAGCCGAGGGGGCACTGAAGCTTTCTTT
.	TRBV12-3/TRBV12-4	.	TRBJ2-7	CASSLWQRDEQYF	TGTGCCAGCAGTTTATGGCAGAGGGACGAGCAGTACTTC
.	TRBV5-1	.	TRBJ2-3	CASSPQVSTDTQYF	TGCGCCAGCAGCCCGCAGGTTAGCACAGATACGCAGTATTTT
.	TRBV9	TRBD1	TRBJ1-5	CASSGSGTAHQPQHF	TGTGCCAGCAGCGGTAGCGGGACAGCTCATCAGCCCCAGCATTTT
.	TRBV28	.	TRBJ1-5	CASRPQVNNQPQHF	TGTGCCAGCAGGCCACAGGTTAACAATCAGCCCCAGCATTTT
.	TRBV3-1/TRBV3-2	TRBD2	TRBJ2-3	CASSPKRGGTTDTQYF	TGTGCCAGCAGCCCCAAGCGGGGGGGCACTACAGATACGCAGTATTTT
.	TRBV6-5	.	TRBJ2-2	CASSSRGTGELFF	TGTGCCAGCAGTTCTAGAGGCACCGGGGAGCTGTTTTTT
.	TRBV27	.	TRBJ1-1	CASSPRDTDTEAFF	TGTGCCAGCAGTCCCCGGGACACCGACACTGAAGCTTTCTTT
once	TRBV5-4	TRBD1	TRBJ1-1	CASSSTGGASEAFF	TGTGCCAGCAGCTCGACAGGGGGTGCGTCTGAAGCTTTCTTT
.	TRBV19	.	TRBJ1-1	CASKRGTVGNEAFF	TGTGCCAGTAAGCGGGGGACGGTAGGTAATGAAGCTTTCTTT
.	TRBV4-1	.	TRBJ2-7	CASSQVAEGYEQYF	TGCGCCAGCAGCCAAGTGGCGGAGGGATACGAGCAGTACTTC
.	TRBV19	.	TRBJ1-5	CASTGNSNQPQHF	TGTGCCAGCACAGGGAATAGCAATCAGCCCCAGCATTTT
.	TRBV30	.	TRBJ1-4	CAWSVREEKLFF	TGTGCCTGGAGTGTACGGGAAGAAAAACTGTTTTTT
.	TRBV5-6	.	TRBJ1-3	CASSLAPGYGNTIYF	TGTGCCAGCAGCTTGGCCCCAGGGTACGGAAACACCATATATTTT